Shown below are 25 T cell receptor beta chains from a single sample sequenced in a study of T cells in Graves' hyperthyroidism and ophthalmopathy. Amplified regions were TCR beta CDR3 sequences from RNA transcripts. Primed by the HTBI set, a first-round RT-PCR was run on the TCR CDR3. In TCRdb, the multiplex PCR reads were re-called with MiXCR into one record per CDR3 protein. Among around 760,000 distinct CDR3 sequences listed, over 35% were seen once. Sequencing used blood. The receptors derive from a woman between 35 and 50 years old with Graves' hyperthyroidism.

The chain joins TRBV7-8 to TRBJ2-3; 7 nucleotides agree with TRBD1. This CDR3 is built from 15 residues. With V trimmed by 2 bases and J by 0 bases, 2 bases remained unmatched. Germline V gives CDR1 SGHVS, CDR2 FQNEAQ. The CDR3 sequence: CASSLWGQSTDTQYF. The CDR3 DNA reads TGTGCCAGCAGCTTATGGGGACAGAGCACAGATACGCAGTATTTT.

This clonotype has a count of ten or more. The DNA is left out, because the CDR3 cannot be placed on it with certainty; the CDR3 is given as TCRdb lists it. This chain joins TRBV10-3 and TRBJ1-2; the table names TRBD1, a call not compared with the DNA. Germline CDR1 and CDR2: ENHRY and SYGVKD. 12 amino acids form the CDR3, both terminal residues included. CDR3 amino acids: CATLVGQGALVF.

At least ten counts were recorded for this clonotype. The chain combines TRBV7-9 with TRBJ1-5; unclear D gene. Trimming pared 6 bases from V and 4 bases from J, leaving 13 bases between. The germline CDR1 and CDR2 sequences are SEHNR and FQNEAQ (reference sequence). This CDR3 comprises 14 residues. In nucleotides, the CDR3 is TGTGCCAGCAGTCCCGATAGCAGAAATCAGCCCCAGCATTTT. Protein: CASSPDSRNQPQHF.

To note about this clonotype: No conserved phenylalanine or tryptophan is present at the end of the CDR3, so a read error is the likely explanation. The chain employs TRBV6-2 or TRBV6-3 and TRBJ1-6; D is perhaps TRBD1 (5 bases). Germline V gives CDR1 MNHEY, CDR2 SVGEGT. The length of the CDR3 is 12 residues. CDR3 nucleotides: TGCGCCAGCAGAGCGGGGCGATCACCCCTCCACTAT. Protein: CASRAGRSPLHY.

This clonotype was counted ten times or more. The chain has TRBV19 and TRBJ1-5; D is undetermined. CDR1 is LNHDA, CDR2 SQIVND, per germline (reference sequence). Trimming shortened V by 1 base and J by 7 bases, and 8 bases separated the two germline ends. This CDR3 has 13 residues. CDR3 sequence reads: CASSIAGGQPQHF. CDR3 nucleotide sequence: TGTGCCAGTAGTATAGCGGGAGGCCAGCCCCAGCATTTT.

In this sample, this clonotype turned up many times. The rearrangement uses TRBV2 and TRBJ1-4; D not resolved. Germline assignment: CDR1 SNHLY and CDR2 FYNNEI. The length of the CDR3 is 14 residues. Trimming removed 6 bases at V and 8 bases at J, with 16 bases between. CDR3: CASRYDRGEEKLFF. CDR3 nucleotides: TGTGCCAGCAGATACGACCGAGGCGAAGAAAAACTGTTTTTT.

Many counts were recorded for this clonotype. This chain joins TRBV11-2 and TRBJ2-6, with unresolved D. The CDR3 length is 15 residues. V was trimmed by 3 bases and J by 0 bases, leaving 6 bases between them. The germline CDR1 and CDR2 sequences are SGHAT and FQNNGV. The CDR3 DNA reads TGTGCCAGCAGCTTCTCTGACTCTGGGGCCAACGTCCTGACTTTC. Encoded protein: CASSFSDSGANVLTF.

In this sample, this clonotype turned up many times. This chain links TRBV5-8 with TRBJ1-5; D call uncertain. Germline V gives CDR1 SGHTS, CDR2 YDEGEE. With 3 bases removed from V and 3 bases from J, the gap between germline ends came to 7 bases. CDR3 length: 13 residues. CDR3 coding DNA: TGTGCCAGCAGCTGGGCCGTCAATCAGCCCCAGCATTTT. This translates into CASSWAVNQPQHF. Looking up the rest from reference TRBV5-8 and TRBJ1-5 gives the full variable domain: EAGVTQSPTHLIKTRGQQATLRCSPISGHTSVYWYQQALGLGLQFLLWYDEGEERNRGNFPPRFSGRQFPNYSSELNVNALELEDSALYLCASSWAVNQPQHFGDGTRLSIL.

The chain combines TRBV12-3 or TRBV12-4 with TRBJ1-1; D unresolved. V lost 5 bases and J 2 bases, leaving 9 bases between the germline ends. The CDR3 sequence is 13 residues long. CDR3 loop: CASSKLGNTEAFF. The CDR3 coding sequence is TGTGCCAGCAGTAAATTGGGTAACACTGAAGCTTTCTTT.

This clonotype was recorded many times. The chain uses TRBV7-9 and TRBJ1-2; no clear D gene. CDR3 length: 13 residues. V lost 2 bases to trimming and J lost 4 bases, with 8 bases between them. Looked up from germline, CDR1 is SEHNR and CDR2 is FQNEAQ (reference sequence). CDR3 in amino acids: CASSLIEAYGYTF. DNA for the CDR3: TGTGCCAGCAGCTTAATAGAGGCCTATGGCTACACCTTC.

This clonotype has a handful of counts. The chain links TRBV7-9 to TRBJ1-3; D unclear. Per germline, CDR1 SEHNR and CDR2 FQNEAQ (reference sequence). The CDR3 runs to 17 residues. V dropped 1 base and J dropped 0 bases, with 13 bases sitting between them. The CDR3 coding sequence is TGTGCCAGCAGCTTAGATCGGGCACCTGGCTCTGGAAACACCATATATTTT. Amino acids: CASSLDRAPGSGNTIYF.

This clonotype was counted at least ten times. CDR3 DNA: TGTGCCACCAGCAGTTCAAAATGGTTAGGAGGCTACACCTTC. Translating gives CATSSSKWLGGYTF. J is TRBJ1-2 and V is TRBV15; D remains ambiguous. The CDR3 covers 14 residues. Trimming took 3 bases from V and 8 from J, leaving 16 bases between them. Germline lookup yields CDR1 LNHNV and CDR2 YYDKDF (reference sequence).

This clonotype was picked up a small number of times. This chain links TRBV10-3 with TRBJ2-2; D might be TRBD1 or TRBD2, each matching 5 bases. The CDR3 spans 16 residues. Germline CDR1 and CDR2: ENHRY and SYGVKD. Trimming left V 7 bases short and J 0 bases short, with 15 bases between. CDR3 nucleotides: TGTGCCATCACTTCCGGGGCTAGTACGAACACCGGGGAGCTGTTTTTT. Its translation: CAITSGASTNTGELFF.

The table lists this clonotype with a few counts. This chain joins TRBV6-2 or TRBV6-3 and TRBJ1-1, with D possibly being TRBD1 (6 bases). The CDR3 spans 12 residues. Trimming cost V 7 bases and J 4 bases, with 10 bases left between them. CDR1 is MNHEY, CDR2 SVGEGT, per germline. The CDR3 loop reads CASKRTVTEAFF. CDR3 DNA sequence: TGTGCCAGCAAGCGGACAGTCACTGAAGCTTTCTTT.

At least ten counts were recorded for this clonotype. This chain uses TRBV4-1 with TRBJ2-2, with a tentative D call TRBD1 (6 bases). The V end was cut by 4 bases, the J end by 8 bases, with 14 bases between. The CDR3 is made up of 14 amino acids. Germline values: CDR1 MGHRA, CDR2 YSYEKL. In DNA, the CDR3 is TGCGCCAGCAGCCTTCACACAGGGTTAGGGGAGCTGTTTTTT. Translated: CASSLHTGLGELFF.

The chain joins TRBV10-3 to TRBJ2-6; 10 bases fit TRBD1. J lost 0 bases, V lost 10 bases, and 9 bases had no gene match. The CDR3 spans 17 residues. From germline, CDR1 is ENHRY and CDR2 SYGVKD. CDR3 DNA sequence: TGTGCCACACAACGGACAGGGGGTACCTCTGGGGCCAACGTCCTGACTTTC. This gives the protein CATQRTGGTSGANVLTF.

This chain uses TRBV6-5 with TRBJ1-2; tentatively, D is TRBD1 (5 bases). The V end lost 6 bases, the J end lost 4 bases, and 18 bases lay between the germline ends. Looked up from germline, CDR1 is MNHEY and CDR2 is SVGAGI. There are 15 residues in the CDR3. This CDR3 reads CASSPPTGKTYGYTF. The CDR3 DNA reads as TGTGCCAGCAGCCCACCTACAGGCAAAACCTATGGCTACACCTTC.

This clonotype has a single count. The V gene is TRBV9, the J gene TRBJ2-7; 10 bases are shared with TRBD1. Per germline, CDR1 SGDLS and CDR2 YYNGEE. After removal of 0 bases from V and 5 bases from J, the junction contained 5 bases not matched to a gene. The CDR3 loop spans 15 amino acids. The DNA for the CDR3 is TGTGCCAGCAGCGTAGGACAGGGGGCAACCCACGAGCAGTACTTC. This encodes CASSVGQGATHEQYF.

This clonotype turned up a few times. CDR3 in DNA: TGTGCCAGTCGAAGCTCAAGCTCTGGAAACACCATATATTTT. Protein: CASRSSSSGNTIYF. V gene TRBV19 combines with J gene TRBJ1-3; D call uncertain. The CDR3 extends over 14 amino acids. V was cut by 8 bases and J by 0 bases, with 11 bases left in between. CDR1 LNHDA and CDR2 SQIVND come from the germline V gene (reference sequence).

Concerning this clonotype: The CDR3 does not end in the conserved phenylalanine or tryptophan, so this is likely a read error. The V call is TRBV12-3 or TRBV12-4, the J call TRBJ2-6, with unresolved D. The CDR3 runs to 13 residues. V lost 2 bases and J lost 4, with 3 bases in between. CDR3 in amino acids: CASSLSGANVLTS. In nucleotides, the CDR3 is TGTGCCAGCAGTTTATCCGGGGCCAACGTCCTGACTTCC.

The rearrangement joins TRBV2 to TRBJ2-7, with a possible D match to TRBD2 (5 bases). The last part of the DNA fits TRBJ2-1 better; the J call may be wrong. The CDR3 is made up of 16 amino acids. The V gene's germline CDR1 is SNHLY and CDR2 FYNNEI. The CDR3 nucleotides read TGTGCCAGCAGTGAATACCGGGATCCTCCTCTCAATGAGCAGTTCTTC. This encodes CASSEYRDPPLNEQFF.

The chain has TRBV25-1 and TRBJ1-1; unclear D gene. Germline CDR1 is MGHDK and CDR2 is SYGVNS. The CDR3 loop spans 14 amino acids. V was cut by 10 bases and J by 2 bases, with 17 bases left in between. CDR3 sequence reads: CAIQARTGNTEAFF. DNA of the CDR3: TGTGCCATCCAGGCGCGTACGGGAAACACTGAAGCTTTCTTT. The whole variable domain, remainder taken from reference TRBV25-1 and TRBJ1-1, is EADIYQTPRYLVIGTGKKITLECSQTMGHDKMYWYQQDPGMELHLIHYSYGVNSTEKGDLSSESTVSRIRTEHFPLTLESARPSHTSQYLCAIQARTGNTEAFFGQGTRLTVV.

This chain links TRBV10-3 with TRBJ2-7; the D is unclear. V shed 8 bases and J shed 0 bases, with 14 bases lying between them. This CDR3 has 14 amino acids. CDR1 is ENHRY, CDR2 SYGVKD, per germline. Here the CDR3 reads CAILKGRTSYEQYF. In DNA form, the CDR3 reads TGTGCCATCCTCAAGGGCAGGACCTCCTACGAGCAGTACTTC.

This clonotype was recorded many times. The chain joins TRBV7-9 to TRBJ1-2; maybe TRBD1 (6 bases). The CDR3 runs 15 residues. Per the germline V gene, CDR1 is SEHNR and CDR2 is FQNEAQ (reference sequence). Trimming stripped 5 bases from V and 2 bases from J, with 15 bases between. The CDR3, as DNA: TGTGCCAGCAGCGCCGGACCCGGGACAAACTATGGCTACACCTTC. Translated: CASSAGPGTNYGYTF. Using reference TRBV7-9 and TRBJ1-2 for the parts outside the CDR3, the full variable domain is DTGVSQNPRHKITKRGQNVTFRCDPISEHNRLYWYRQTLGQGPEFLTYFQNEAQLEKSRLLSDRFSAERPKGSFSTLEIQRTEQGDSAMYLCASSAGPGTNYGYTFGSGTRLTVV.

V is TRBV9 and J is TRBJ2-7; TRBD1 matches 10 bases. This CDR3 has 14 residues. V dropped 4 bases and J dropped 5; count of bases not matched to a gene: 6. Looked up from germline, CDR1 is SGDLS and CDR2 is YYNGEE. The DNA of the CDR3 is TGTGCCAGCAGCTTCGGGACAGGGGTCGACGAGCAGTACTTC. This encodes CASSFGTGVDEQYF. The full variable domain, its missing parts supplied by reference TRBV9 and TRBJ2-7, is DSGVTQTPKHLITATGQRVTLRCSPRSGDLSVYWYQQSLDQGLQFLIQYYNGEERAKGNILERFSAQQFPDLHSELNLSSLELGDSALYFCASSFGTGVDEQYFGPGTRLTVT.